These 28 T cell receptor beta chains came from one sample sequenced in a study of blood T cell repertoires in COVID-19. Sequenced by immunoSEQ multiplex PCR; TCRdb stores in-frame clones only, minus some. The table includes around 470,000 clones, roughly 87% detected once. Sequencing was carried out using PBMCs or T cells enriched from blood (not recorded which). The receptors here all came from a man younger than 35 who had recovered from COVID-19.

The chain has TRBV3-1 (or the pseudogene TRBV3-2) and TRBJ1-5; D may be TRBD1 (5 bases). Trimming left V 0 bases short and J 1 base short, with 7 bases between. The CDR3 has 15 amino acids. CDR1 is LGHDT, CDR2 YNNKEL, per germline (reference sequence). CDR3 sequence: CASSQEAGSNQPQHF. CDR3 sequence (DNA): TGTGCCAGCAGCCAAGAGGCAGGGAGCAATCAGCCCCAGCATTTT.

Details on this clone: No DNA is shown, since the ends of the CDR3 on it are uncertain; the CDR3 is the one TCRdb lists. The V gene is TRBV5-4, the J gene TRBJ1-2; the table's TRBD1 call for D was not verified on the DNA. The CDR3 spans 15 residues, counting both ends. The V gene's germline CDR1 is SGHNT and CDR2 YYREEE (reference sequence). The CDR3 reads CASNFGPGDLDGYTF.

V usage is TRBV3-1 (or the pseudogene TRBV3-2) and J usage is TRBJ2-5; TRBD2 might be the D (6 bases). The CDR3 is 15 amino acids. The germline V gene has CDR1 LGHDT and CDR2 YNNKEL (reference sequence). V dropped 1 base and J dropped 5 bases, with 14 bases sitting between them. The CDR3 coding sequence is TGTGCCAGCAGCCAAGGCCCGGGACTTAGGGAGACCCAGTACTTC. Amino acid sequence: CASSQGPGLRETQYF.

V and J are TRBV5-4 and TRBJ1-4; TRBD1 matches 8 bases. Germline CDR1 reads SGHNT; CDR2 reads YYREEE (reference sequence). The J segment lost 6 bases and the V segment lost 0 bases, leaving 4 bases of the junction unmatched. CDR3 length: 15 amino acids. In DNA, the CDR3 is TGTGCCAGCAGCTTGGGTACAGGGGGGGATGAAAAACTGTTTTTT. This gives the protein CASSLGTGGDEKLFF.

The chain couples TRBV28 to TRBJ2-3, with a possible D match to TRBD2 (5 bases). The length of the CDR3 is 14 residues. Between the trimmed V and J ends, which lost 5 bases and 2 bases, there was a span of 11 bases. CDR1 MDHEN and CDR2 SYDVKM come from the germline V gene. The CDR3 here is CASSRGGLTDTQYF. The CDR3 DNA reads as TGTGCCAGCAGTCGTGGAGGCCTCACAGATACGCAGTATTTT.

V and J are TRBV12-5 and TRBJ2-7; unclear D gene. Per the germline V gene, CDR1 is LGHNT and CDR2 is FRNRAP. This CDR3 comprises 11 residues. V was clipped by 1 base and J by 6 bases, with 4 bases between them. The CDR3 sequence: CASGLDGEQYF. The CDR3 bases are TGTGCTAGTGGTTTGGACGGCGAGCAGTACTTC.

The rearrangement joins TRBV27 to TRBJ1-1; D uncertain. The CDR3 is 12 amino acids. With 5 bases removed from V and 1 base from J, the gap between germline ends came to 5 bases. Germline CDR1 is MNHEY and CDR2 is SMNVEV (reference sequence). CDR3 residues: CASSTANTEAFF. CDR3 DNA: TGTGCCAGCAGTACAGCGAACACTGAAGCTTTCTTT.

The genes are TRBV9 and TRBJ2-7, with TRBD2 matching over 14 bases. J was trimmed by 5 bases and V by 4 bases; bases with no gene match: 14. This CDR3 spans 18 amino acids. CDR1 is SGDLS and CDR2 is YYNGEE in the germline V gene. The CDR3 region has the DNA TGTGCCAGCAGCCCGGGACTAGCGGGAGAAAGTAATTACCACGAGCAGTACTTC. It is translated as CASSPGLAGESNYHEQYF.

The chain recombines TRBV7-8 with TRBJ1-4; 8 bases match TRBD1. The CDR3 has 12 residues. Per the germline V gene, CDR1 is SGHVS and CDR2 is FQNEAQ. The ends lost 2 bases at V and 12 bases at J; junction bases unmatched: 2. CDR3 sequence: CASSLQGAELFF. The CDR3 DNA follows: TGTGCCAGCAGCTTACAGGGGGCGGAACTGTTTTTT.

The chain combines TRBV5-1 with TRBJ1-5; the D is unclear. Deletions cut 0 bases from V and 0 bases from J, with 7 bases between. Per germline, CDR1 SGHRS and CDR2 YFSETQ. The CDR3 runs to 15 residues. The CDR3 protein is CASSLDSNSNQPQHF. The CDR3 region has the DNA TGCGCCAGCAGCTTGGACAGCAATAGCAATCAGCCCCAGCATTTT.

CDR3 DNA sequence: TGTGCCAGTAGTTGGGGACTAGCTCTTTTGGATGAGCAGTTCTTC. It yields the protein CASSWGLALLDEQFF. The chain couples TRBV19 to TRBJ2-1, with TRBD2 identical over 9 bases. The CDR3 extends over 15 amino acids. V lost 5 bases to trimming and J lost 8 bases; unmatched junction nucleotides: 10. Germline V gives CDR1 LNHDA, CDR2 SQIVND (reference sequence).

In its sample, this clone was seen once. The rearrangement uses TRBV11-2 and TRBJ1-5; tentative D call: TRBD1 (5 bases). V lost 4 bases and J lost 1, with 11 bases in between. CDR3 size: 15 residues. From germline, CDR1 is SGHAT and CDR2 FQNNGV. CDR3 loop: CASSWGDSSNQPQHF. The CDR3 DNA follows: TGTGCCAGCAGCTGGGGGGATTCGAGCAATCAGCCCCAGCATTTT.

V usage is TRBV5-1 and J usage is TRBJ2-5, with TRBD2 matching 11 bases. The germline V gene has CDR1 SGHRS and CDR2 YFSETQ. The CDR3 runs to 16 residues. V lost 0 bases and J lost 2; bases outside the gene matches: 3. CDR3: CASSLEGTSGQETQYF. The CDR3 DNA sequence: TGCGCCAGCAGCTTGGAAGGGACTAGCGGACAAGAGACCCAGTACTTC.

This chain links TRBV6-5 with TRBJ2-4; 7 bases fit TRBD1. The CDR3 has 15 amino acids. Unmatched junction bases numbered 6, after V lost 5 bases and J lost 2 bases. Germline loops: CDR1 MNHEY, CDR2 SVGAGI. The CDR3 bases are TGTGCCAGCAGTCTGGGACAGCTCACCAAAAACATTCAGTACTTC. Its protein product is CASSLGQLTKNIQYF.

The rearrangement links TRBV5-6 to TRBJ1-2; 9 nucleotides match TRBD1. The CDR3 covers 13 residues. V lost 7 bases and J lost 8; bases outside the gene matches: 9. Germline V gene lookup returns CDR1 SGHDT and CDR2 YYEEEE. This CDR3 reads CASGVQGAHGYTF. CDR3 bases: TGTGCCAGCGGGGTACAGGGGGCGCACGGCTACACCTTC.

CDR3 nucleotide sequence: TGTGCCAGCAGTTACTCGGCGGGAGGAACCGGGGAGCTGTTTTTT. Residues: CASSYSAGGTGELFF. This chain joins TRBV2 and TRBJ2-2; TRBD2 aligns across 8 bases. The CDR3 runs 15 residues. Unmatched junction bases numbered 7, after V lost 5 bases and J lost 5 bases. Germline CDR1 and CDR2: SNHLY and FYNNEI.

The gene calls are TRBV7-2 and TRBJ1-6; no clear D. Germline V gene data show CDR1 as SGHTA and CDR2 as FQGNSA. Between the trimmed V and J ends, which lost 2 bases and 7 bases, there was a span of 9 bases. The CDR3 covers 14 residues. The CDR3 DNA reads TGTGCCAGCAGCTTAACGGGATTCAATTCACCCCTCCACTTT. Amino acids: CASSLTGFNSPLHF.

Written as DNA, the CDR3 is TGTGCCAGCAGTTTCTCTCGGGAAAAACTGTTTTTT. Translation gives CASSFSREKLFF. The chain couples TRBV12-3 or TRBV12-4 to TRBJ1-4; D ambiguous. The CDR3 contains 12 residues. Between the trimmed V and J ends, which lost 3 bases and 8 bases, there was a span of 7 bases.

The J gene is TRBJ1-2, the V gene TRBV30; possible D gene TRBD1, 5 bases. Germline CDR1 is GTSNPN and CDR2 is SVGIG (reference sequence). The V and J ends lost 3 bases and 8 bases respectively, with 10 bases between them. CDR3 length equals 11 residues. CDR3 sequence (DNA): TGTGCCTGGAGACCGGGGGAAGGCTACACCTTC. It yields the protein CAWRPGEGYTF.

The gene calls are TRBV15 and TRBJ2-3; 11 bases line up with TRBD2. Unmatched junction bases numbered 0, after V lost 3 bases and J lost 1 base. The CDR3 extends over 15 amino acids. Germline CDR1 is LNHNV and CDR2 is YYDKDF (reference sequence). CDR3 protein: CATSRGLAGTDTQYF. As DNA, the CDR3 is TGTGCCACCAGCAGGGGACTAGCGGGCACAGATACGCAGTATTTT.

This CDR3 is CASSSGSFSGNTIYF. In DNA form, the CDR3 reads TGTGCCAGCAGTTCGGGTTCGTTTTCTGGAAACACCATATATTTT. The chain recombines TRBV27 with TRBJ1-3, with D uncertain. The V gene's germline CDR1 is MNHEY and CDR2 SMNVEV (reference sequence). Trimming pared 4 bases from V and 1 base from J, leaving 11 bases between. The CDR3 loop spans 15 amino acids.

V gene TRBV7-2 combines with J gene TRBJ1-1, with D maybe TRBD1 (5 bases). V lost 5 bases to trimming and J lost 0 bases, with 13 bases between them. This CDR3 spans 15 amino acids. CDR1 SGHTA and CDR2 FQGNSA come from the germline V gene. The CDR3 DNA reads TGTGCCAGCAGCCCCGGGGGGGGAATGAACACTGAAGCTTTCTTT. Amino acid sequence: CASSPGGGMNTEAFF.

The chain is built from TRBV6-5 and TRBJ1-4; D ambiguous. The germline gives CDR1 MNHEY, CDR2 SVGAGI. This CDR3 is 14 amino acids long. The V end lost 5 bases, the J end lost 4 bases, and 11 bases lay between the germline ends. The DNA of the CDR3 is TGTGCCAGCAGTACCGGGTTCGGTAATGAAAAACTGTTTTTT. Its translation: CASSTGFGNEKLFF.

This chain links TRBV5-5 with TRBJ2-7; 7 bases map to TRBD1. CDR3 length: 16 residues. The V gene's germline CDR1 is SGHKS and CDR2 YYEKEE (reference sequence). The V and J ends lost 0 bases and 4 bases, in that order; junction bases with no gene match: 10. CDR3 sequence: CASSLGPTGTYYEQYF. CDR3 coding DNA: TGTGCCAGCAGCTTGGGGCCGACAGGGACCTATTACGAGCAGTACTTC.

The chain uses TRBV6-2 or TRBV6-3 and TRBJ2-7, with TRBD2 matching 7 bases. Germline values: CDR1 MNHEY, CDR2 SVGEGT. The junction had 1 base not matched to a gene; V was cut back by 5 bases and J by 3 bases. There are 12 residues in the CDR3. The chain's CDR3 is CASSRGDYEQYF. CDR3 nucleotides: TGTGCCAGCAGTCGGGGGGACTACGAGCAGTACTTC.

The chain combines TRBV7-6 with TRBJ1-2; TRBD1 matches at 8 bases. Germline lookup yields CDR1 SGHVS and CDR2 FNYEAQ. V lost 5 bases, J lost 3 bases, and 5 bases stayed unmatched. CDR3 length: 14 amino acids. The CDR3 protein is CASSPQGAYYGYTF. The CDR3 DNA reads TGTGCCAGCAGCCCCCAGGGGGCTTACTATGGCTACACCTTC.

The CDR3, as DNA: TGTGCCAGCAGCCCTAGGACAGGGGCGGTCAATGAGCAGTTCTTC. It yields the protein CASSPRTGAVNEQFF. The chain employs TRBV7-9 and TRBJ2-1; 9 nucleotides line up with TRBD1. V shed 5 bases and J 6 bases; nucleotides not matched to a gene: 8. Germline V gene data show CDR1 as SEHNR and CDR2 as FQNEAQ (reference sequence). CDR3 length: 15 residues.

This rearrangement joins TRBV24-1 to TRBJ1-2, with 10 bases aligning to TRBD1. Trimming took 4 bases from V and 3 from J; bases not matched to a gene: 4. Germline lookup yields CDR1 KGHDR and CDR2 SFDVKD. This CDR3 contains 15 residues. CDR3 amino acids: CATSDRTGGDYGYTF. The CDR3 nucleotides read TGTGCCACCAGTGACCGGACAGGGGGAGACTATGGCTACACCTTC.